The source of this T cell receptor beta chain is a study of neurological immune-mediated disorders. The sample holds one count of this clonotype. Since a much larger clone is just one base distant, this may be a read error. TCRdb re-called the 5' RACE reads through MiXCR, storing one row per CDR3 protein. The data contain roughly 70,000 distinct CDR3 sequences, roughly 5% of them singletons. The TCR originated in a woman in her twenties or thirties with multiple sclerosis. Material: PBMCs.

In nucleotides, the CDR3 is TGTGCCAGCAGACCCCGCTACGAGCAGTACTTC. Its translation: CASRPRYEQYF. V and J are TRBV7-9 and TRBJ2-7; no reliable D call. CDR3 length: 11 residues. V lost 6 bases, J lost 3 bases, and 6 bases lay in between. Germline CDR1 reads SEHNR; CDR2 reads FQNEAQ (reference sequence).